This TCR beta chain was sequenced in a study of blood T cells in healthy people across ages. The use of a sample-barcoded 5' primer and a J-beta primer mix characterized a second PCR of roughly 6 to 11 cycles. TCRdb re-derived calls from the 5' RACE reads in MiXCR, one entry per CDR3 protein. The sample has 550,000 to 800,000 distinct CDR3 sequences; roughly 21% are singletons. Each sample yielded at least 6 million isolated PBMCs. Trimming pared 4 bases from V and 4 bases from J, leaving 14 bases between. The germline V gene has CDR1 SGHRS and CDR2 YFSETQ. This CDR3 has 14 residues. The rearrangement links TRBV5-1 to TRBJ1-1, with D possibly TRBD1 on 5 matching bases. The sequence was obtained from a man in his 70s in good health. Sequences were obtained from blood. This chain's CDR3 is CASSLGPTVTEAFF. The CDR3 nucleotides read TGCGCCAGCAGCCTGGGACCAACGGTCACTGAAGCTTTCTTT.